This entry describes one TCR beta chain. Its target is unknown. This sample's time point: cycle 4 day 1 (C4D1), after more than five weeks of nivolumab. All patients experienced relapse after autologous stem cell transplantation, and brentuximab vedotin exposure was variable. The protocol was immunoSEQ multiplex PCR, while the TCRdb copy is restricted to in-frame clones and leaves out a portion. The sample shows some 28,000 clones, over 75% of them seen only once. This sample is drawn from a study of PD-1 blockade in classical Hodgkin lymphoma. Study details: Once every 2 weeks, patients received intravenous nivolumab at 3 mg/kg. Study-level points and caveats: A significant rise in TCR diversity by C4D1 was seen for CD4+ but not CD8+ cells.

The CDR3 loop spans 17 amino acids. From germline, CDR1 is SQVTM and CDR2 ANQGSEA. V lost 6 bases and J 0 bases, leaving 21 bases between the germline ends. Sequenced material: peripheral blood mononuclear cells (PBMCs), taken before the fourth cycle of nivolumab. The source is a human donor with classical Hodgkin lymphoma. The rearrangement joins TRBV29-1 to TRBJ1-5; D remains ambiguous. The CDR3 DNA reads TGCAGCGTCCTACCCCTGGGCAGGACCTATAGCAATCAGCCCCAGCATTTT. Its translation is CSVLPLGRTYSNQPQHF.